The T cell receptor beta chain under discussion was sequenced for a study of monozygotic twins with inflammatory bowel disease. Study outcomes and limitations: The existence of one strong signal or clonotype linked to IBD lacked support.

TCRdb reprocessed the 5' RACE reads and keeps a single row for each CDR3 protein, giving no DNA. This repertoire includes over 110,000 distinct CDR3 sequences. Concerning this clonotype: The antigen is undetermined.

The source material was blood. The origin of this receptor is a human donor with ulcerative colitis or Crohn's disease, or a healthy co-twin of an affected twin (not recorded which).

CDR3 residues: CASSVDGSHRNTEAFF. The V gene is TRBV9, the J gene TRBJ1-1. The V gene's germline CDR1 is SGDLS and CDR2 YYNGEE. The CDR3 contains 16 residues.